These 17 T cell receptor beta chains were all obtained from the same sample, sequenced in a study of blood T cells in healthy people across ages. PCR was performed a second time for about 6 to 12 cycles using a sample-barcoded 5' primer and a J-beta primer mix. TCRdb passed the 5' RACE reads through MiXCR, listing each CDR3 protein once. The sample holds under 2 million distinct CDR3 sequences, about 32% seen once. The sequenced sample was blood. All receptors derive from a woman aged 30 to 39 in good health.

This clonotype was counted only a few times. The chain's CDR3 is CASSPGRTLQETQYF. The CDR3 region has the DNA TGTGCCAGCAGCCCCGGACGGACGCTCCAAGAGACCCAGTACTTC. The rearrangement links TRBV5-6 to TRBJ2-5, with unresolved D. Germline values: CDR1 SGHDT, CDR2 YYEEEE. CDR3 length: 15 amino acids. V shed 4 bases and J shed 1 base, with 14 bases lying between them.

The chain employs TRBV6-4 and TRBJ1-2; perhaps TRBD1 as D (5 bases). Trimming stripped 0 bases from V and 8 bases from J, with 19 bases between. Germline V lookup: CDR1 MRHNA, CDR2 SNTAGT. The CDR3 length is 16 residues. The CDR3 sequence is CASSDSWQGDWKGYTF. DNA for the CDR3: TGTGCCAGCAGTGACTCCTGGCAGGGCGATTGGAAGGGCTACACCTTC.

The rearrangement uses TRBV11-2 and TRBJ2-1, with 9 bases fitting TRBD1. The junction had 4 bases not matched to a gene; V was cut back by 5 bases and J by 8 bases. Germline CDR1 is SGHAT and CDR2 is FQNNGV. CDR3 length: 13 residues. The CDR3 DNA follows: TGTGCCAGCAGCCGGACAGGGGCCTATGAGCAGTTCTTC. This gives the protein CASSRTGAYEQFF.

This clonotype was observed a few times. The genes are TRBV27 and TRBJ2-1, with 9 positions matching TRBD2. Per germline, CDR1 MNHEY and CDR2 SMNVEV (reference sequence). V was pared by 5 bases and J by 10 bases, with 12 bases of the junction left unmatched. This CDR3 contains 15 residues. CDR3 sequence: CASSPTGSGSFEQFF. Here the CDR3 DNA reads TGTGCCAGCAGTCCCACAGGTAGCGGGAGTTTCGAGCAGTTCTTC.

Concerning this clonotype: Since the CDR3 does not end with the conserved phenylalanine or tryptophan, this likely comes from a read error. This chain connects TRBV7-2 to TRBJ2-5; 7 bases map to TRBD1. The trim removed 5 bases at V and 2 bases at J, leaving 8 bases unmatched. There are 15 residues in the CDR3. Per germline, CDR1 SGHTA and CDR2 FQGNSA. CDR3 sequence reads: CASSETGVPQETQYC. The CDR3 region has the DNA TGTGCCAGCAGCGAAACAGGGGTACCTCAAGAGACCCAGTACTGC.

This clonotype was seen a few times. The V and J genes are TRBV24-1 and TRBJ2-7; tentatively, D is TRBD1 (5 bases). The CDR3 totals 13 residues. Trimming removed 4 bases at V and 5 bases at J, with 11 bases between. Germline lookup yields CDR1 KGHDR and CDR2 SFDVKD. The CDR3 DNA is TGTGCCACCAGTGAGGGGCTAATCGACGAGCAGTACTTC. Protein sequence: CATSEGLIDEQYF.

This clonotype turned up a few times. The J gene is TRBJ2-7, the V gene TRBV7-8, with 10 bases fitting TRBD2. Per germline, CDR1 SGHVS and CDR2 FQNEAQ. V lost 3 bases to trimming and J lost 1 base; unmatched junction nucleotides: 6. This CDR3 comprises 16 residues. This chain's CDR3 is CASSFLAGVVSYEQYF. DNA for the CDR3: TGTGCCAGCAGCTTTCTAGCGGGAGTTGTTTCCTACGAGCAGTACTTC.

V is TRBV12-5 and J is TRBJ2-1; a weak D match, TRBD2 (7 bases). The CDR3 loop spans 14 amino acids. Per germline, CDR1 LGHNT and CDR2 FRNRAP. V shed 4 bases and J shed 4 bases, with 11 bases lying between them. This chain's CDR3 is CASGSGGRYNEQFF. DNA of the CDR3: TGTGCTAGTGGTTCCGGGGGGCGATACAATGAGCAGTTCTTC.

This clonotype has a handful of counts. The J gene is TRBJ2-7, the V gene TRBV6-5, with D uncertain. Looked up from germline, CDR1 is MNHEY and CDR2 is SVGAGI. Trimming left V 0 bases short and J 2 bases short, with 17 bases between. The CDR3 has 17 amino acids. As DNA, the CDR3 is TGTGCCAGCAGTTACTCGGATAGTAGGGAATATCCCTACGAGCAGTACTTC. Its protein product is CASSYSDSREYPYEQYF.

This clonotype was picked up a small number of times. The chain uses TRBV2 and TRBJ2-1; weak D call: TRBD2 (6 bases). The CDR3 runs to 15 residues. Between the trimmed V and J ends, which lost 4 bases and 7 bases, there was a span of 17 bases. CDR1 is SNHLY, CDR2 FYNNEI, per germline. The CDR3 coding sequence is TGTGCCAGCAGTGCGACTAGTAACGTTTCGAATGAGCAGTTCTTC. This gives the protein CASSATSNVSNEQFF.

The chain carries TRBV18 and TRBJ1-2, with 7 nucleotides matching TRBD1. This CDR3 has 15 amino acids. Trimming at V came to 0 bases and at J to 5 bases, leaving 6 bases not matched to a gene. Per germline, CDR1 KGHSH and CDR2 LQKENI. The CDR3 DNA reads TGTGCCAGCTCACCACCGTCCCAGGGGGTATATGGCTACACCTTC. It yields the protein CASSPPSQGVYGYTF. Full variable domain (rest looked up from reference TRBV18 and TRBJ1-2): NAGVMQNPRHLVRRRGQEARLRCSPMKGHSHVYWYRQLPEEGLKFMVYLQKENIIDESGMPKERFSAEFPKEGPSILRIQQVVRGDSAAYFCASSPPSQGVYGYTFGSGTRLTVV.

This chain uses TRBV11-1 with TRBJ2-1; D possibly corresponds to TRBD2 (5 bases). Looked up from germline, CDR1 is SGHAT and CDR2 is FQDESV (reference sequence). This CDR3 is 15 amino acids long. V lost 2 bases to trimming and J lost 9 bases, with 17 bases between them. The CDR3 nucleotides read TGTGCCAGCAGCTTATTCTACGGGTTTGAGGGTGAGCAGTTCTTC. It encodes CASSLFYGFEGEQFF. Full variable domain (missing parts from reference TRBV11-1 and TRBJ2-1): EAEVAQSPRYKITEKSQAVAFWCDPISGHATLYWYRQILGQGPELLVQFQDESVVDDSQLPKDRFSAERLKGVDSTLKIQPAELGDSAMYLCASSLFYGFEGEQFFGPGTRLTVL.

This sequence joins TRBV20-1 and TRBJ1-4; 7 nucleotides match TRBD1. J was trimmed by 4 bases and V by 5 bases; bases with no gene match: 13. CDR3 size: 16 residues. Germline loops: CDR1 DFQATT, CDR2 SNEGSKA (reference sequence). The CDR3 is CSAPIPRQGSNEKLFF. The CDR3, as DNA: TGCAGTGCTCCGATCCCGAGACAGGGTAGTAATGAAAAACTGTTTTTT.

The CDR3 loop reads CASSDLGGRRAGQPQHF. Here the CDR3 DNA reads TGTGCCAGCAGTGATTTGGGGGGACGACGGGCCGGGCAGCCCCAGCATTTT. This chain joins TRBV2 and TRBJ1-5; TRBD1 might be the D (5 bases). CDR1 is SNHLY, CDR2 FYNNEI, per germline. The ends were cut back, 3 bases at V and 7 bases at J, with 22 bases in the middle. CDR3 length equals 17 residues.

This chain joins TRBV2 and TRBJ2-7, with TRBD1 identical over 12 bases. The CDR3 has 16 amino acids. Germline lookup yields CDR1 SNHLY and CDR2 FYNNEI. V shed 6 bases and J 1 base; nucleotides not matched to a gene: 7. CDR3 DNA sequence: TGTGCCAGCAGACTACCGGGACAGGGGGCATCCTACGAGCAGTACTTC. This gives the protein CASRLPGQGASYEQYF.

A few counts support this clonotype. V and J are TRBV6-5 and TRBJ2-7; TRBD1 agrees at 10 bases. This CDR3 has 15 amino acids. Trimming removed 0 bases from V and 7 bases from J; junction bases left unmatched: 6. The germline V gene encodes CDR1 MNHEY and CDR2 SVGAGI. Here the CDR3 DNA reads TGTGCCAGCAGTTACTCCGGGGGGACAGGGGATGAGCAGTACTTC. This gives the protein CASSYSGGTGDEQYF.

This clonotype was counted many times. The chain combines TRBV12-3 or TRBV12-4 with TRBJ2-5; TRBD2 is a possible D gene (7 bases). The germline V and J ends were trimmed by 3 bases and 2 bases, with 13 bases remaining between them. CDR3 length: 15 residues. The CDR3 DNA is TGTGCCAGCAGTTTGAATAGGGGGGGTCAAGAGACCCAGTACTTC. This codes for CASSLNRGGQETQYF.